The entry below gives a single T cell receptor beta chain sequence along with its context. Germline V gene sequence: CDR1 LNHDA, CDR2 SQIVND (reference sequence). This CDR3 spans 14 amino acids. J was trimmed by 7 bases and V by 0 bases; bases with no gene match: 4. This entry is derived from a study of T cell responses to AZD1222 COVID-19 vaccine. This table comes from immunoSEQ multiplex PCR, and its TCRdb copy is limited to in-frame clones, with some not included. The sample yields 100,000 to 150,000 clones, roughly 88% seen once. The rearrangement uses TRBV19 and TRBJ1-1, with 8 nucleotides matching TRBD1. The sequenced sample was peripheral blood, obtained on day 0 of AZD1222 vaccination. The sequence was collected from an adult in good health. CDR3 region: CASSIEPQGGEAFF. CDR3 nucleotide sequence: TGTGCCAGTAGTATAGAACCACAGGGGGGTGAAGCTTTCTTT. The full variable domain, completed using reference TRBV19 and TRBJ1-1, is DGGITQSPKYLFRKEGQNVTLSCEQNLNHDAMYWYRQDPGQGLRLIYYSQIVNDFQKGDIAEGYSVSREKKESFPLTVTSAQKNPTAFYLCASSIEPQGGEAFFGQGTRLTVV.